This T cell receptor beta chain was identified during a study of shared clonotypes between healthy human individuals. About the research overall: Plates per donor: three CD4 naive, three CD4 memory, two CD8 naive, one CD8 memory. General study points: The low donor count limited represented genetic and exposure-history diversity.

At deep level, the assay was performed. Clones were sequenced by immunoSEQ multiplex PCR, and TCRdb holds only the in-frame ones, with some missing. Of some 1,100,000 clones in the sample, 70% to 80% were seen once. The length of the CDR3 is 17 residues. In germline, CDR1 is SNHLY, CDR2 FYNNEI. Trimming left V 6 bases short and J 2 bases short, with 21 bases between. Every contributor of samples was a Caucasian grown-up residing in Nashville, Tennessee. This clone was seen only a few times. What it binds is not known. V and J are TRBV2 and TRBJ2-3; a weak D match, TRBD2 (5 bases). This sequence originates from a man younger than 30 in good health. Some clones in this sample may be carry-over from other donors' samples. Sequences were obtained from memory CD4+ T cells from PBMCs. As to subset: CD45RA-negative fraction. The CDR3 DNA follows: TGTGCCAGCAGGTGGATCAAACGGGAAATAGTCACAGATACGCAGTATTTT. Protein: CASRWIKREIVTDTQYF. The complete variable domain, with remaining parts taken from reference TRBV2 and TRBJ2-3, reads EPEVTQTPSHQVTQMGQEVILRCVPISNHLYFYWYRQILGQKVEFLVSFYNNEISEKSEIFDDQFSVERPDGSNFTLKIRSTKLEDSAMYFCASRWIKREIVTDTQYFGPGTRLTVL.